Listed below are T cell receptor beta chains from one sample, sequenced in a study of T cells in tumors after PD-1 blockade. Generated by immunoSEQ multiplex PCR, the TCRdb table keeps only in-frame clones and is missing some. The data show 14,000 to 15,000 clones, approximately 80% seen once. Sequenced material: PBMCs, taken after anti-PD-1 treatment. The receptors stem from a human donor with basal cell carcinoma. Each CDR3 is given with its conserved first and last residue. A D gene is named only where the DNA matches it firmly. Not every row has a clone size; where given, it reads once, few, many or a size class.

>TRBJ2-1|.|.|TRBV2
CARREGGAGVGSSYNEQFF
TGTGCCCGCCGTGAAGGGGGGGCGGGGGTGGGGAGCTCCTACAATGAGCAGTTCTTC
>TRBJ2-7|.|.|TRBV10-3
CAISPGHNYEQYF
TGTGCCATCAGTCCCGGACACAACTACGAGCAGTACTTC
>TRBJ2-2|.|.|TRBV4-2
CASTKPDNPGELFF
TGTGCCAGCACTAAACCCGATAACCCCGGGGAGCTGTTTTTT
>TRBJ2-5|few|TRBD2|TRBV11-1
CASSSGREGYQETQYF
TGTGCCAGCAGCTCCGGCCGGGAGGGTTATCAAGAGACCCAGTACTTC
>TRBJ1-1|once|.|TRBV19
CASSSNRVNTEAFF
TGTGCCAGTAGTTCGAACAGGGTGAACACTGAAGCTTTCTTT
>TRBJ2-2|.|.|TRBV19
CASSISRNTGELFF
TGTGCCAGTAGTATTAGCAGGAACACCGGGGAGCTGTTTTTT
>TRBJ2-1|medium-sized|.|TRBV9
CASSVEGDLYNEQFF
TGTGCCAGCAGCGTAGAGGGGGATCTTTACAATGAGCAGTTCTTC
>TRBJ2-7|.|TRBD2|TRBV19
CASSALAGGSGEQYF
TGTGCCAGTAGTGCGCTAGCGGGAGGCTCGGGGGAGCAGTACTTC
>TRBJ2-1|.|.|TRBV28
CASSLWRQGTLWEQFF
TGTGCCAGCAGTTTATGGCGGCAGGGAACTCTATGGGAGCAGTTCTTC
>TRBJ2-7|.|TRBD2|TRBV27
CASSLRVDPSGPIHYEQYF
TGTGCCAGCAGTCTGCGTGTCGATCCTAGCGGACCCATCCACTACGAGCAGTACTTC
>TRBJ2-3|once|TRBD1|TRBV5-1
CASSLEGATDTQYF
TGCGCCAGCAGCTTGGAGGGGGCCACAGATACGCAGTATTTT
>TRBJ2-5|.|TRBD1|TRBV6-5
CASLQGAGETQYF
TGTGCCAGCCTCCAGGGGGCAGGAGAGACCCAGTACTTC
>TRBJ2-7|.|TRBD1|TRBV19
CASRGGQDSYEQYF
TGTGCCAGTCGAGGGGGACAGGACTCCTACGAGCAGTACTTC
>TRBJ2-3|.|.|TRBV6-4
CASSAGDTDTQYF
TGTGCCAGCAGCGCAGGCGACACAGATACGCAGTATTTT
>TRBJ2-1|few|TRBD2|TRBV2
CPSCYGGAREGSSYNEQFF
TGTCCCAGCTGTTACGGGGGGGCGCGGGAGGGGAGCTCCTACAATGAGCAGTTCTTC
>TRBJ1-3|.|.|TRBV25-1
CASSRYGGKASGNTIYF
TGTGCCAGCAGCCGGTACGGGGGGAAGGCCTCTGGAAACACCATATATTTT
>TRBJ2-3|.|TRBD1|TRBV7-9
CASSVTGAGTQYF
TGTGCCAGCAGCGTTACAGGGGCCGGGACGCAGTATTTT
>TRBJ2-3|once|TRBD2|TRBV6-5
CASSWTSGRLGDTQYF
TGTGCCAGCAGTTGGACTAGCGGGAGACTCGGAGATACGCAGTATTTT
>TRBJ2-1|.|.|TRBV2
CASSEGKHEQFF
TGTGCCAGCAGTGAAGGGAAGCATGAGCAGTTCTTC
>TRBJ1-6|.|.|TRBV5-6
CASSLYGGNSPLHF
TGTGCCAGCAGCTTGTATGGCGGCAATTCACCCCTCCACTTT
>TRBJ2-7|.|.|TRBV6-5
CASSYSWGYEQYF
TGTGCCAGCAGTTACTCATGGGGCTACGAGCAGTACTTC
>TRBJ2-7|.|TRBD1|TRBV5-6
CASSVSGQGTYEQYF
TGTGCCAGCAGCGTATCGGGACAGGGGACCTACGAGCAGTACTTC
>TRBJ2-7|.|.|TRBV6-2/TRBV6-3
CASSYGGRSYEQYF
TGTGCCAGCAGTTATGGGGGCAGATCCTACGAGCAGTACTTC
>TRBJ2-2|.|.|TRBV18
CASSPEADANTGELFF
TGTGCCAGCTCACCAGAAGCAGACGCGAACACCGGGGAGCTGTTTTTT
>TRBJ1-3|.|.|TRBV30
CAWSVFGGSFGNTIYF
TGTGCCTGGAGTGTATTTGGGGGATCGTTCGGAAACACCATATATTTT
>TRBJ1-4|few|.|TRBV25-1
CASSESGWTTNEKLFF
TGTGCCAGCAGTGAATCTGGATGGACTACTAATGAAAAACTGTTTTTT
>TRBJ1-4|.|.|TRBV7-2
CASSPGGGDEKLFF
TGTGCCAGCAGCCCGGGGGGAGGGGACGAAAAACTGTTTTTT
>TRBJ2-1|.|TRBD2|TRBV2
CASSYGWAREGSSYNEQFF
TGTGCCAGCAGTTATGGGTGGGCGCGGGAGGGGAGCTCCTACAATGAGCAGTTCTTC
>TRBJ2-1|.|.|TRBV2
CACSYGGAGEGSSYNEQFF
TGTGCCTGCAGTTATGGGGGGGCGGGGGAGGGGAGCTCCTACAATGAGCAGTTCTTC
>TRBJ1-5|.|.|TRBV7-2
CASSPPDQPQHF
TGTGCCAGCAGCCCTCCAGACCAGCCCCAGCATTTT
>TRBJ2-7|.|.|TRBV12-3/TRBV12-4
CASTRDSYEQYF
TGTGCCAGCACCCGAGACAGTTACGAGCAGTACTTC
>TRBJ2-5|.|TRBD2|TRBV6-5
CASSSSGMRETQYF
TGTGCCAGCAGTTCTAGCGGGATGCGGGAGACCCAGTACTTC
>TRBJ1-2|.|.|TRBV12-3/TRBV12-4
CASSPGRGGYTF
TGTGCCAGCAGTCCCGGACGCGGTGGCTACACCTTC
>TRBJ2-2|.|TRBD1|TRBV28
CASRLDREHGELFF
TGTGCCAGCAGACTAGACAGGGAACACGGGGAGCTGTTTTTT
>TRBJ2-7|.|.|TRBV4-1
CASSQFGTVNSYEQYF
TGCGCCAGCAGCCAATTCGGGACGGTCAACTCCTACGAGCAGTACTTC
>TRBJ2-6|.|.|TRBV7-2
CASSLVGGPGANVLTF
TGTGCCAGCAGCTTAGTCGGGGGGCCAGGGGCCAACGTCCTGACTTTC
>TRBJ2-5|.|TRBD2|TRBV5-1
CASGKTSGVRETQYF
TGCGCCAGCGGGAAGACTAGCGGGGTCCGTGAGACCCAGTACTTC
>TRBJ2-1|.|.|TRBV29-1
CSVEDGPPGDSAFF
TGCAGCGTTGAAGATGGTCCCCCAGGGGATTCGGCGTTCTTC
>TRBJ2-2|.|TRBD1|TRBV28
CASRNFRGHPGELFF
TGTGCCAGCAGGAACTTCAGGGGGCACCCCGGGGAGCTGTTTTTT
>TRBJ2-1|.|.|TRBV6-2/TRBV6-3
CASSYDQGQSGNEQFF
TGTGCCAGCAGTTACGATCAGGGCCAGTCAGGGAATGAGCAGTTCTTC
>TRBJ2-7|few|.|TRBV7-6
CASSLEGSHEQYF
TGTGCCAGCAGCTTAGAGGGGTCGCACGAGCAGTACTTC
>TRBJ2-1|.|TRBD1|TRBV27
CASSPDRGSYNEQFF
TGTGCCAGCAGTCCGGACAGGGGGTCCTACAATGAGCAGTTCTTC
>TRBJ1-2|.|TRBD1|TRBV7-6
CASSPDDRDPYGYTF
TGTGCCAGCAGCCCCGATGACAGGGACCCCTATGGCTACACCTTC
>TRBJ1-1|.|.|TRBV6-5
CASSPGGHTEAFF
TGTGCCAGCAGCCCGGGGGGCCACACTGAAGCTTTCTTT
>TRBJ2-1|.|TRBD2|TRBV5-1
CASSPQGGAGGPYNEQFF
TGCGCCAGCAGCCCCCAAGGGGGGGCGGGAGGGCCTTACAATGAGCAGTTCTTC
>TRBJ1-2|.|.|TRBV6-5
CASSYVGYYGYTF
TGTGCCAGCAGTTACGTGGGGTACTATGGCTACACCTTC
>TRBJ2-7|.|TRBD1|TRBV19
CASTPTGGRYEQYF
TGTGCCAGTACGCCCACAGGGGGGCGCTACGAGCAGTACTTC
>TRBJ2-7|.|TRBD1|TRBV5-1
CASSRDRDYYEQYF
TGCGCCAGCAGCCGGGACAGGGATTACTACGAGCAGTACTTC
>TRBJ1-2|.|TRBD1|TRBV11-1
CASSPRQGPVSRYTF
TGTGCCAGCAGCCCGAGACAGGGGCCCGTTTCCCGCTACACCTTC
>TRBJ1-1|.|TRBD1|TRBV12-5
CASERGQGNTEAFF
TGTGCTAGTGAGCGGGGACAGGGGAACACTGAAGCTTTCTTT
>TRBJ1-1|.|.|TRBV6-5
CASPGRGIGTEAFF
TGTGCCAGCCCCGGTCGGGGTATCGGCACTGAAGCTTTCTTT